Listed below are T cell receptor beta chains from one sample, sequenced in a study of cytomegalovirus exposure and HLA in healthy donors. Generated by immunoSEQ multiplex PCR, the TCRdb table keeps only in-frame clones and is missing some. The clone table shows about 110,000 clones, with the ten largest holding 5.5% to 8%. Sample: PBMCs. Every receptor here comes from a man in his forties in good health and CMV-seropositive. Each CDR3 is given with its conserved first and last residue. A D gene is named only where the DNA matches it firmly.

D: TRBD1; J: TRBJ1-6; V: TRBV5-6; DNA: TGTGCCAGCAGCTGGGGACAGGGTGGGTCACCCCTCCACTTT; CDR3: CASSWGQGGSPLHF
D: -; J: TRBJ2-2; V: TRBV9; DNA: TGTGCCAGCAGCAAATCCGTTCTCACCGGGGAGCTGTTTTTT; CDR3: CASSKSVLTGELFF
D: TRBD1; J: TRBJ2-7; V: TRBV4-1; DNA: TGCGCCAGCAGCCAGCCCCGGGACAGTAGCTCCTACGAGCAGTACTTC; CDR3: CASSQPRDSSSYEQYF
D: TRBD1; J: TRBJ2-7; V: TRBV5-6; DNA: TGTGCCAGCAGCTCCGGGACAGGGATGTCCTACGAGCAGTACTTC; CDR3: CASSSGTGMSYEQYF
D: -; J: TRBJ2-7; V: TRBV5-1; DNA: TGCGCCAGCAGCTTGGAAGCAAATTTAGCCCTTGGCGAGCAGTACTTC; CDR3: CASSLEANLALGEQYF
D: -; J: TRBJ1-3; V: TRBV2; DNA: TGTGCCAGCAGCCCTCTGGGGGGGACTGGAAACACCATATATTTT; CDR3: CASSPLGGTGNTIYF
D: -; J: TRBJ2-5; V: TRBV7-2; DNA: TGTGCCAGCAGCCTACGTGGGAGCGCAGTGCGGGAGACCCAGTACTTC; CDR3: CASSLRGSAVRETQYF
D: -; J: TRBJ2-3; V: TRBV5-1; DNA: TGCGCCAGCAGCTTAGGTGCGCAGGGGCGCACAGATACGCAGTATTTT; CDR3: CASSLGAQGRTDTQYF
D: TRBD1; J: TRBJ1-4; V: TRBV5-1; DNA: TGCGCCAGCAGATCGGGACAGGGTGGACCCACAACTAATGAAAAACTGTTTTTT; CDR3: CASRSGQGGPTTNEKLFF
D: TRBD2; J: TRBJ2-7; V: TRBV10-3; DNA: TGTGCCATCAGTGCCGGGCTAGCGGTGTACGAGCAGTACTTC; CDR3: CAISAGLAVYEQYF
D: TRBD1; J: TRBJ2-5; V: TRBV28; DNA: TGTGCCAGCGCCCCCTACACAGGGGTTAGGGAGACCCAGTACTTC; CDR3: CASAPYTGVRETQYF
D: -; J: TRBJ2-1; V: TRBV6-4; DNA: TGTGCCAGCAGTGACTCGACAGCTGGGCAGTTCTTC; CDR3: CASSDSTAGQFF
D: -; J: TRBJ2-7; V: TRBV19; DNA: TGTGCCAGTAGTATCACGGAGGTCAACGAGCAGTACTTC; CDR3: CASSITEVNEQYF
D: TRBD2; J: TRBJ2-7; V: TRBV6-5; DNA: TGTGCCAGCAGCTTCGGGGGGGTTGACTACGAGCAGTACTTC; CDR3: CASSFGGVDYEQYF
D: TRBD1; J: TRBJ1-1; V: TRBV30; DNA: TGTGCCTGGAGTGTACAGGGACAGGGCCTATCTTTCTTT; CDR3: CAWSVQGQGLSFF
D: -; J: TRBJ1-1; V: TRBV5-4; DNA: TGTGCCACCACGGGATACGCATTGACAGGAACTGCGAACACTGAAGCTTTCTTT; CDR3: CATTGYALTGTANTEAFF
D: -; J: TRBJ2-7; V: TRBV18; DNA: TGTGCCAGCTCACCATTGTTTGGAGGCGTGGGCTCCTACGAGCAGTACTTC; CDR3: CASSPLFGGVGSYEQYF
D: -; J: TRBJ1-2; V: TRBV7-8; DNA: TGTGCCAGCAGCTTAGTACGAGGTTTGGACTATGGCTACACCTTC; CDR3: CASSLVRGLDYGYTF
D: TRBD1; J: TRBJ2-7; V: TRBV5-1; DNA: TGCGCCAGCAGCTTGGGGGACAGGTTTTTTTCCTACGAGCAGTACTTC; CDR3: CASSLGDRFFSYEQYF
D: TRBD1; J: TRBJ1-5; V: TRBV28; DNA: TGTGCCAGCAGTAGGGACAGTAGCAATCAGCCCCAGCATTTT; CDR3: CASSRDSSNQPQHF
D: TRBD1; J: TRBJ1-6; V: TRBV7-2; DNA: TGTGCCAGCAGCCTCGGACAGGGTTTGAATTCACCCTTCCACTTT; CDR3: CASSLGQGLNSPFHF
D: -; J: TRBJ2-1; V: TRBV10-3; DNA: TGTGCCATGGGGCCAAACTATGAGCAGTTCTTC; CDR3: CAMGPNYEQFF
D: TRBD1; J: TRBJ1-5; V: TRBV29-1; DNA: TGCAGCGTCAAGACAGGGAGTAGCAATCAGCCCCAGCATTTT; CDR3: CSVKTGSSNQPQHF
D: TRBD1; J: TRBJ1-5; V: TRBV6-6; DNA: TGTGCCAGCAGTTACGGGACAGGAAATCAGCCCCAGCATTTT; CDR3: CASSYGTGNQPQHF
D: -; J: TRBJ2-7; V: TRBV28; DNA: TGTGCCAGCAGTTTGGGAGGATCGGGTTGGGGCGGTTACCTCTCCTACGAGCAGTACTTC; CDR3: CASSLGGSGWGGYLSYEQYF
D: -; J: TRBJ2-3; V: TRBV7-9; DNA: TGTGCCAGCAGCTTAGCTGTGGGCGGGAGCACAGATACGCAGTATTTT; CDR3: CASSLAVGGSTDTQYF
D: TRBD2; J: TRBJ2-7; V: TRBV15; DNA: TGTGCCACCAGCTTTCGGACTAGCGGGACCTCCTACGAGCAGTACTTC; CDR3: CATSFRTSGTSYEQYF
D: TRBD2; J: TRBJ2-1; V: TRBV7-9; DNA: TGTGCCAGCAGCCTGACTAGCGCTACCTACAATGAGCAGTTCTTC; CDR3: CASSLTSATYNEQFF
D: -; J: TRBJ1-3; V: TRBV7-6; DNA: TGTGCCAGCAGCACATTAAACAGTCTCTCTGGAAACACCATATATTTT; CDR3: CASSTLNSLSGNTIYF